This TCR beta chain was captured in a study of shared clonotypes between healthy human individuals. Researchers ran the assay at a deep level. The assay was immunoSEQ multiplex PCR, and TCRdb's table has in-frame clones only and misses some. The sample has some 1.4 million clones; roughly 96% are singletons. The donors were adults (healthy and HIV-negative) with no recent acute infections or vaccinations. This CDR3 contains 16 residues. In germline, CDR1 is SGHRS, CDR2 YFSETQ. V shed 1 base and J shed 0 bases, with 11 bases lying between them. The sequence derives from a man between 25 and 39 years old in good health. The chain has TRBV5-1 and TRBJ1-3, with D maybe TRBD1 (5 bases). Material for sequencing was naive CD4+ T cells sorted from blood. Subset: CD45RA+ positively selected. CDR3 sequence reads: CASSLQPGTSGNTIYF. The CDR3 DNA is TGCGCCAGCAGCTTGCAACCCGGGACCTCTGGAAACACCATATATTTT.